These T cell receptor beta chains were read from a single sample in a study of early T cells in non-severe SARS-CoV-2 infection. TCRdb processed the 5' RACE reads anew with MiXCR; each CDR3 protein has one entry. This table holds about 76,000 distinct CDR3 sequences, 11% found once. The specimen sequenced was whole blood. These receptors originate from an adult who was a healthcare worker with PCR-confirmed SARS-CoV-2 infection or an uninfected control (not recorded which). CDR3s include the opening cysteine and the closing phenylalanine or tryptophan. The D gene is left open where the match is weak. Clone size is given for some rows only: seen once, a few or many times, or a class if the clone is expanded.

TRBJ1-2	14	NA	many	TRBV29-1	TGCAGCGTTTCCCCTACGGAGGATGACTATGGCTACACCTTC	CSVSPTEDDYGYTF
TRBJ2-5	14	TRBD1	many	TRBV6-5	TGTGCCAGCAGTCCGGGGACAGGGCCGGAGACCCAGTACTTC	CASSPGTGPETQYF
TRBJ2-3	14	NA	few	TRBV3-1	TGTGCCAGCAGCCGCGAGGGGAACCGACATACGCAGTATTTT	CASSREGNRHTQYF
TRBJ2-7	13	NA	NA	TRBV5-1	TGCGCCAGCAGCTCGCGGAGCTCCTACGAGCAGTACTTC	CASSSRSSYEQYF
TRBJ1-1	14	NA	few	TRBV7-9	TGTGCCAGCAGCTTTGCAGGGGCGAACACTGAAGCTTTCTTT	CASSFAGANTEAFF
TRBJ1-1	15	NA	many	TRBV11-2	TGTGCCAGCAGCTTAGCGGGGGTCCCGAACACTGAAGCTTTCTTT	CASSLAGVPNTEAFF
TRBJ2-7	14	NA	many	TRBV19	TGTGCCAGTAGTATTGGGGTTCTTACCTACGAGCAGTACTTC	CASSIGVLTYEQYF
TRBJ1-4	13	NA	few	TRBV7-9	TGTGCCAGCAGCTTAGTAGAACGTGAAAAACTGTTTTTT	CASSLVEREKLFF
TRBJ1-6	15	NA	NA	TRBV7-2	TGTGCCAGCAGCCGGGGAGGGGGGCAGAGTTCACCCCTCCACTTT	CASSRGGGQSSPLHF
TRBJ1-1	14	NA	many	TRBV6-2/TRBV6-3	TGTGCCAGCACTCCCCTGCACGTCAACACTGAAGCTTTCTTT	CASTPLHVNTEAFF
TRBJ1-2	12	NA	few	TRBV20-1	TGCAGTGCTAGGGGACGGACCTATGGCTACACCTTC	CSARGRTYGYTF
TRBJ1-6	14	TRBD1	NA	TRBV7-2	TGTGCCAGCAGCCGGACAGGGGGGAATTCACCCCTCCACTTT	CASSRTGGNSPLHF
TRBJ1-1	15	NA	NA	TRBV30	TGTGCCTGGAGTGTCCCCGCGGCCATGAACACTGAAGCTTTCTTT	CAWSVPAAMNTEAFF
TRBJ2-5	16	TRBD1	few	TRBV10-3	TGTGCCATCAGCCCGGGACAGGGAGGACGGGAAGAGACCCAGTACTTC	CAISPGQGGREETQYF
TRBJ2-2	14	NA	few	TRBV7-6	TGTGCCAGCAGCTTATTGAGGAACACCGGGGAGCTGTTTTTT	CASSLLRNTGELFF
TRBJ2-2	14	NA	once	TRBV19	TGTGCCAGTAGCCCCCTTGGCTCCACCGGGGAGCTGTTTTTT	CASSPLGSTGELFF
TRBJ2-3	15	TRBD1	many	TRBV24-1	TGTGCCACCAGTGAGGGTGACAGGGCTGCAGATACGCAGTATTTT	CATSEGDRAADTQYF
TRBJ1-4	14	TRBD1	NA	TRBV2	TGTGCCAGCAAGCGGACAGGGAATAATGAAAAACTGTTTTTT	CASKRTGNNEKLFF